Each of the 18 T cell receptor beta chains below was sequenced from the same sample in a study of control samples from healthy donors and cancer patients. The repertoire was sequenced with immunoSEQ multiplex PCR; TCRdb's copy has only in-frame clones and lacks some. The sample holds 85,000 to 100,000 clones, roughly 82% seen once. Sequencing was performed on blood. The receptors were gathered from a man between 60 and 75 years old in good health.

The chain links TRBV12-5 to TRBJ2-5; the match to TRBD2 covers 14 bases. The CDR3 runs to 16 residues. Germline V gene data show CDR1 as LGHNT and CDR2 as FRNRAP. The junction had 7 bases not matched to a gene; V was cut back by 7 bases and J by 3 bases. CDR3 residues: CASASSGLAGEETQYF. CDR3 coding DNA: TGTGCTAGTGCCTCCTCGGGACTAGCGGGAGAAGAGACCCAGTACTTC.

This clone came up a few times. The rearrangement uses TRBV7-9 and TRBJ2-4; TRBD1 matches 8 bases. The CDR3 spans 14 residues. Trimming at V came to 5 bases and at J to 8 bases, leaving 8 bases not matched to a gene. In germline, CDR1 is SEHNR, CDR2 FQNEAQ (reference sequence). CDR3 nucleotides: TGTGCCAGCAGCGAGGTGACAGGGGCGCACATTCAGTACTTC. As protein: CASSEVTGAHIQYF. Complete variable domain (other parts from reference TRBV7-9 and TRBJ2-4): DTGVSQNPRHKITKRGQNVTFRCDPISEHNRLYWYRQTLGQGPEFLTYFQNEAQLEKSRLLSDRFSAERPKGSFSTLEIQRTEQGDSAMYLCASSEVTGAHIQYFGAGTRLSVL.

V is TRBV2 and J is TRBJ1-6; D ambiguous. Looked up from germline, CDR1 is SNHLY and CDR2 is FYNNEI. The CDR3 has 15 amino acids. V lost 6 bases and J lost 7, with 16 bases in between. The CDR3 loop reads CASRPQSTVNSPLHF. The CDR3 region has the DNA TGTGCCAGCAGACCACAGTCAACCGTAAATTCACCCCTCCACTTT.

This clone was observed a few times. The chain is built from TRBV28 and TRBJ2-7; no clear D gene. V lost 8 bases to trimming and J lost 4 bases, with 9 bases between them. The length of the CDR3 is 11 residues. Germline V lookup: CDR1 MDHEN, CDR2 SYDVKM. CDR3 coding DNA: TGTGCCAGCGCCACCCGGTACGAGCAGTACTTC. Residues: CASATRYEQYF.

This chain links TRBV30 with TRBJ2-7; D might be TRBD1 or TRBD2, each matching 5 bases. V lost 3 bases, J lost 2 bases, and 11 bases lay in between. Germline-derived CDR1 and CDR2 are GTSNPN and SVGIG (reference sequence). This CDR3 has 13 amino acids. The chain's CDR3 is CAWRGDAPYEQYF. CDR3 DNA: TGTGCCTGGAGGGGGGACGCGCCCTACGAGCAGTACTTC. The full variable domain, completed using reference TRBV30 and TRBJ2-7, is SQTIHQWPATLVQPVGSPLSLECTVEGTSNPNLYWYRQAAGRGLQLLFYSVGIGQISSEVPQNLSASRPQDRQFILSSKKLLLSDSGFYLCAWRGDAPYEQYFGPGTRLTVT.

The chain joins TRBV6-5 to TRBJ1-2; possible D gene TRBD1, 6 bases. Trimming removed 7 bases at V and 2 bases at J, with 17 bases between. CDR1 MNHEY and CDR2 SVGAGI come from the germline V gene. The CDR3 is 15 residues long. As DNA, the CDR3 is TGTGCCAGCACCCGGTCCAGGGGAGGAAACTATGGCTACACCTTC. Translation gives CASTRSRGGNYGYTF.

V usage is TRBV3-1 (or the pseudogene TRBV3-2) and J usage is TRBJ2-6; 13 positions match TRBD2. In germline, CDR1 is LGHDT, CDR2 YNNKEL (reference sequence). The CDR3 spans 19 residues. After removal of 0 bases from V and 0 bases from J, the junction contained 2 bases not matched to a gene. This CDR3 reads CASSQETSGGLSGANVLTF. CDR3 coding DNA: TGTGCCAGCAGCCAAGAGACTAGCGGGGGGCTCTCTGGGGCCAACGTCCTGACTTTC.

The chain links TRBV7-3 to TRBJ2-3, with 8 positions matching TRBD1. CDR1 and CDR2 (germline): SGHTA, FQGTGA. V trimming: 2 bases; J trimming: 1 base; junction bases outside the gene matches: 5. The CDR3 sequence is 16 residues long. In nucleotides, the CDR3 is TGTGCCAGCAGCTTAGGACAGGGTCCAGGCACAGATACGCAGTATTTT. It is translated as CASSLGQGPGTDTQYF.

This clone appeared a few times. This chain joins TRBV7-9 and TRBJ1-5; D uncertain. The germline V gene has CDR1 SEHNR and CDR2 FQNEAQ (reference sequence). V was cut by 5 bases and J by 1 base, with 3 bases left in between. The CDR3 totals 12 residues. The CDR3 nucleotides are TGTGCCAGCAGCGCCAGCAATCAGCCCCAGCATTTT. This encodes CASSASNQPQHF. The full variable domain, in which reference TRBV7-9 and TRBJ1-5 provide the parts outside the CDR3, is DTGVSQNPRHKITKRGQNVTFRCDPISEHNRLYWYRQTLGQGPEFLTYFQNEAQLEKSRLLSDRFSAERPKGSFSTLEIQRTEQGDSAMYLCASSASNQPQHFGDGTRLSIL.

V gene TRBV21-1 combines with J gene TRBJ1-5. TRBV21-1 is a pseudogene. This CDR3 contains 13 residues. The CDR3 coding sequence is TGTGCCGCCTCGGGGGGTAACGATCAGCCCCAGCATTTT. This sequence encodes CAASGGNDQPQHF.

The chain combines TRBV5-6 with TRBJ2-7; tentatively, D is TRBD2 (6 bases). The length of the CDR3 is 14 residues. CDR1 and CDR2 from the germline V gene are SGHDT and YYEEEE. Between the trimmed V and J ends, which lost 4 bases and 4 bases, there was a span of 15 bases. CDR3 DNA sequence: TGTGCCAGCAGCCCCAGGGACTCCGGATACGAGCAGTACTTC. Residues: CASSPRDSGYEQYF.

This clone occurred once. Here the CDR3 reads CASSRLQGNTIYF. CDR3 bases: TGTGCCAGCAGCCGATTACAGGGAAACACCATATATTTT. The rearrangement links TRBV3-1 (or the pseudogene TRBV3-2) to TRBJ1-3; D is uncertain. V was cut by 4 bases and J by 4 bases, with 8 bases left in between. The CDR3 contains 13 residues. Germline V gene data show CDR1 as LGHDT and CDR2 as YNNKEL (reference sequence).

The V and J genes are TRBV30 and TRBJ1-3; D is uncertain. Germline V gene lookup returns CDR1 GTSNPN and CDR2 SVGIG (reference sequence). The CDR3 runs to 13 residues. V was trimmed by 5 bases and J by 4 bases, leaving 12 bases between them. Here the CDR3 reads CAWAGSGGNTIYF. CDR3 in DNA: TGTGCCTGGGCCGGGTCGGGAGGAAACACCATATATTTT.

The rearrangement links TRBV6-4 to TRBJ2-3; D is perhaps TRBD1 or TRBD2 (6 bases each). The CDR3 sequence is 15 residues long. The V and J ends lost 4 bases and 4 bases respectively, with 15 bases between them. Germline CDR1 and CDR2: MRHNA and SNTAGT. The CDR3 reads CASSASAEGADTQYF. The CDR3 DNA is TGTGCCAGCAGTGCATCAGCGGAGGGGGCAGATACGCAGTATTTT.

This rearrangement joins TRBV25-1 to TRBJ2-2; D is perhaps TRBD2 (6 bases). The germline CDR1 and CDR2 sequences are MGHDK and SYGVNS. Trimming left V 7 bases short and J 6 bases short, with 21 bases between. The CDR3 runs to 16 residues. CDR3 nucleotides: TGTGCCAGCACCAAAGGAGGGACTGGGGGACCCGGGGAGCTGTTTTTT. Protein sequence: CASTKGGTGGPGELFF. The whole variable domain, remainder taken from reference TRBV25-1 and TRBJ2-2, is EADIYQTPRYLVIGTGKKITLECSQTMGHDKMYWYQQDPGMELHLIHYSYGVNSTEKGDLSSESTVSRIRTEHFPLTLESARPSHTSQYLCASTKGGTGGPGELFFGEGSRLTVL.

This clone was seen a handful of times. This chain joins TRBV3-1 (or the pseudogene TRBV3-2) and TRBJ2-7, with a tentative D call TRBD2 (6 bases). CDR1 is LGHDT and CDR2 is YNNKEL in the germline V gene (reference sequence). Trimming pared 7 bases from V and 0 bases from J, leaving 10 bases between. CDR3 length equals 13 residues. CDR3 in amino acids: CASKSGGSYEQYF. In DNA, the CDR3 is TGTGCCAGCAAGTCCGGGGGCTCCTACGAGCAGTACTTC.

The chain links TRBV7-9 to TRBJ1-1, with 7 bases identical to TRBD1. CDR1 is SEHNR, CDR2 FQNEAQ, per germline (reference sequence). J gave up 4 bases and V 4 bases, and 18 bases lay outside the gene matches. The CDR3 loop spans 18 amino acids. CDR3 loop: CASSSPLGGRQGGTEAFF. The CDR3 DNA follows: TGTGCCAGCAGCTCCCCCCTCGGGGGGCGACAGGGTGGCACTGAAGCTTTCTTT.

This chain uses TRBV3-1 (or the pseudogene TRBV3-2) with TRBJ1-1, with TRBD1 identical over 7 bases. The CDR3 sequence is 13 residues long. V gave up 4 bases and J gave up 3 bases; unmatched junction bases: 2. The germline gives CDR1 LGHDT, CDR2 YNNKEL (reference sequence). In DNA form, the CDR3 reads TGTGCCAGCAGCCCTACAGGGGACACTGAAGCTTTCTTT. Translated, it gives CASSPTGDTEAFF.